Reported below is one T cell receptor beta chain. Authors' processing steps: Reference gene primer amplification gave nucleated cell count estimates. Sequencing was performed with immunoSEQ multiplex PCR; in TCRdb, only in-frame clones are kept and a portion is missing. The DNA was the basis for D and trimming; V, J and clone size are from that table. Among some 110,000 clones listed, roughly 87% were seen once. This sample is part of a study of blood T cell repertoires in COVID-19. Turning to the study itself: In each case, the material was cDNA or gDNA derived from T cells, B-cell-depleted T cells, or PBMCs.

Sample: peripheral blood. This receptor was identified in a human donor in a cohort sampled during active COVID-19.

The CDR3 loop reads CASSESTGYEQYF. CDR3 in DNA: TGCGCCAGCAGTGAGTCCACGGGCTACGAGCAGTACTTC. The chain links TRBV10-1 to TRBJ2-7, with unresolved D. The germline V gene has CDR1 WNHNN and CDR2 SYGVQD (reference sequence). This CDR3 spans 13 amino acids. V was clipped by 0 bases and J by 3 bases, with 6 bases between them.